This entry lists 27 T cell receptor beta chains sequenced from one sample in a study of cytomegalovirus exposure and HLA in healthy donors (TCRdb year 2017). The library was produced with the immunoSEQ multiplex PCR assay. TCRdb stores this immuneACCESS table with in-frame sequences only. Part of the clones is absent; in the studies checked, under half of the shortfall reflects unresolved V genes, and no reason is known for the rest. The sample table contains about 300,000 clones; only one count was recorded for roughly 90% of them. The top ten hold approximately 0.88% of the sample. The source material was PBMCs. The receptors derive from a woman in her late teens or twenties in good health and CMV-seronegative.

The V and J genes are TRBV11-2 and TRBJ2-3; the match to TRBD2 covers 8 bases. Germline lookup yields CDR1 SGHAT and CDR2 FQNNGV. The V and J ends lost 5 bases and 0 bases, in that order; junction bases with no gene match: 10. This CDR3 is 17 amino acids long. CDR3 residues: CASSPSVAGTSTDTQYF. In DNA form, the CDR3 reads TGTGCCAGCAGCCCATCGGTAGCGGGAACTAGCACAGATACGCAGTATTTT.

V gene TRBV28 combines with J gene TRBJ2-7; 7 bases are shared with TRBD2. CDR3 length: 14 residues. Trimming removed 8 bases from V and 3 bases from J; junction bases left unmatched: 10. Per the germline V gene, CDR1 is MDHEN and CDR2 is SYDVKM. CDR3: CASRPTLAIYEQYF. In DNA form, the CDR3 reads TGTGCCAGCCGCCCGACACTAGCGATCTACGAGCAGTACTTC. Full variable domain (remainder filled in from reference TRBV28 and TRBJ2-7): DVKVTQSSRYLVKRTGEKVFLECVQDMDHENMFWYRQDPGLGLRLIYFSYDVKMKEKGDIPEGYSVSREKKERFSLILESASTNQTSMYLCASRPTLAIYEQYFGPGTRLTVT.

CDR3 nucleotide sequence: TGTGCCAGCAGCCCCGGACAGGGAACTAATGAAAAACTGTTTTTT. This encodes CASSPGQGTNEKLFF. The V and J genes are TRBV7-9 and TRBJ1-4, with TRBD1 matching over 8 bases. In germline, CDR1 is SEHNR, CDR2 FQNEAQ (reference sequence). The CDR3 length is 15 residues. V shed 5 bases and J 1 base; nucleotides not matched to a gene: 3.

This clone was detected once. The genes are TRBV28 and TRBJ1-1; D not resolved. The V gene's germline CDR1 is MDHEN and CDR2 SYDVKM. The CDR3 contains 11 residues. The ends were cut back, 9 bases at V and 2 bases at J, with 7 bases in the middle. The DNA of the CDR3 is TGTGCCAGTGAACTTAACACTGAAGCTTTCTTT. It is translated as CASELNTEAFF.

This chain links TRBV7-6 with TRBJ2-2, with 9 bases fitting TRBD2. This CDR3 has 15 residues. CDR1 and CDR2 (germline): SGHVS, FNYEAQ. Losses at the gene ends were 5 bases for V and 6 bases for J; bases not matched to a gene: 7. CDR3 region: CASSPSGKGAGELFF. In nucleotides, the CDR3 is TGTGCCAGCAGCCCTAGCGGGAAGGGGGCCGGGGAGCTGTTTTTT.

This clone came up once. The chain joins TRBV11-3 to TRBJ2-3, with 12 bases lining up with TRBD2. Germline V lookup: CDR1 SGHNT, CDR2 YENEEA. The CDR3 has 18 amino acids. Losses at the gene ends were 5 bases for V and 2 bases for J; bases not matched to a gene: 11. DNA of the CDR3: TGTGCCAGCAGCCTAGGCCCTCGGACTAGCGGGATCACAGATACGCAGTATTTT. It is translated as CASSLGPRTSGITDTQYF.

This clone was detected once. J is TRBJ2-5 and V is TRBV27, with D tentatively TRBD1 (5 bases). V shed 5 bases and J shed 6 bases, with 13 bases lying between them. In germline, CDR1 is MNHEY, CDR2 SMNVEV (reference sequence). The CDR3 consists of 13 residues. Written as DNA, the CDR3 is TGTGCCAGCAGTGAGGACACCCGCCAGACCCAGTACTTC. This sequence encodes CASSEDTRQTQYF.

The rearrangement links TRBV2 to TRBJ1-2, with a possible D match to TRBD1 (6 bases). The CDR3 is 13 residues long. V dropped 8 bases and J dropped 8 bases, with 18 bases sitting between them. CDR1 and CDR2 (germline): SNHLY, FYNNEI. The CDR3 spells CASFNRDTTGYTF. The DNA for the CDR3 is TGTGCCAGCTTTAACCGGGACACTACGGGCTACACCTTC.

The chain links TRBV5-6 to TRBJ2-3; D possibly corresponds to TRBD2 (5 bases). CDR3 length: 16 amino acids. Germline loops: CDR1 SGHDT, CDR2 YYEEEE. Trimming removed 1 base from V and 6 bases from J, with 18 bases in between. The CDR3 loop is CASSLRLRARTDTQYF. In nucleotides, the CDR3 is TGTGCCAGCAGCTTGCGCTTACGGGCCCGGACTGATACGCAGTATTTT.

The chain carries TRBV10-3 and TRBJ1-2, with D possibly being TRBD1 (5 bases). Between the trimmed V and J ends, which lost 3 bases and 3 bases, there was a span of 8 bases. The CDR3 consists of 13 residues. The germline CDR1 and CDR2 sequences are ENHRY and SYGVKD. The CDR3 nucleotides are TGTGCCATCAGTGACGACAGAGACTATGGCTACACCTTC. This encodes CAISDDRDYGYTF.

This clone was seen just once. The CDR3 region has the DNA TGTGCCAGCAGCCTCGGGGGGCGCAAGGGAAACACCATATATTTT. It is translated as CASSLGGRKGNTIYF. V is TRBV28 and J is TRBJ1-3; D is possibly TRBD1 (6 bases). The germline V gene encodes CDR1 MDHEN and CDR2 SYDVKM. The ends were cut back, 6 bases at V and 4 bases at J, with 16 bases in the middle. The CDR3 is made up of 15 amino acids.

The J gene is TRBJ2-5, the V gene TRBV5-6; tentatively, D is TRBD2 (6 bases). The V gene's germline CDR1 is SGHDT and CDR2 YYEEEE. There are 15 residues in the CDR3. V shed 0 bases and J shed 1 base, with 10 bases lying between them. The CDR3 region has the DNA TGTGCCAGCAGCTTGGCCGGGGGTCCCCAAGAGACCCAGTACTTC. Translation: CASSLAGGPQETQYF.

This clone came up a few times. This chain uses TRBV7-8 with TRBJ2-7; D may be TRBD1 (6 bases). CDR3 size: 15 residues. The germline V and J ends were trimmed by 3 bases and 5 bases, with 17 bases remaining between them. Germline V gene data show CDR1 as SGHVS and CDR2 as FQNEAQ. For the CDR3, the DNA is TGTGCCAGCAGCTTGTCCGGGACATCACGCCACGAGCAGTACTTC. Translated: CASSLSGTSRHEQYF.

This chain joins TRBV30 and TRBJ2-2; no clear D. V shed 3 bases and J shed 5 bases, with 7 bases lying between them. From germline, CDR1 is GTSNPN and CDR2 SVGIG (reference sequence). The CDR3 runs 12 residues. Written as DNA, the CDR3 is TGTGCCTGGAGGACTGGAACCGGGGAGCTGTTTTTT. Residues: CAWRTGTGELFF.

The J gene is TRBJ2-7, the V gene TRBV7-8; D is unclear. Trimming cost V 3 bases and J 5 bases, with 14 bases left between them. The CDR3 runs 14 residues. The V gene's germline CDR1 is SGHVS and CDR2 FQNEAQ. CDR3 sequence reads: CASSFWVGAHEQYF. CDR3 nucleotide sequence: TGTGCCAGCAGCTTTTGGGTGGGCGCCCACGAGCAGTACTTC. Variable domain in full (rest from reference TRBV7-8 and TRBJ2-7): GAGVSQSPRYKVAKRGQDVALRCDPISGHVSLFWYQQALGQGPEFLTYFQNEAQLDKSGLPSDRFFAERPEGSVSTLKIQRTQQEDSAVYLCASSFWVGAHEQYFGPGTRLTVT.

The V and J genes are TRBV30 and TRBJ2-2; D is undetermined. There are 14 residues in the CDR3. CDR1 and CDR2 (germline): GTSNPN, SVGIG (reference sequence). The V and J ends lost 1 base and 2 bases respectively, with 8 bases between them. The CDR3 DNA reads TGTGCCTGGAGTGGACTTACTAACACCGGGGAGCTGTTTTTT. It codes for CAWSGLTNTGELFF.

J is TRBJ2-1 and V is TRBV28, with a weak D call TRBD2 (6 bases). Germline V gene lookup returns CDR1 MDHEN and CDR2 SYDVKM. This CDR3 contains 15 residues. The V end lost 6 bases, the J end lost 0 bases, and 12 bases lay between the germline ends. The CDR3 sequence: CASRRDFSSYNEQFF. Written as DNA, the CDR3 is TGTGCCAGCAGGCGGGACTTCAGCTCCTACAATGAGCAGTTCTTC.

The CDR3 spells CASSAWGNPSVEQYF. CDR3 sequence (DNA): TGTGCCAGCAGTGCCTGGGGCAACCCCTCGGTCGAGCAGTACTTC. This rearrangement joins TRBV6-1 to TRBJ2-7; D perhaps matches TRBD1 (5 bases). V lost 4 bases, J lost 6 bases, and 19 bases lay in between. CDR3 length: 15 amino acids. CDR1 is MNHNS, CDR2 SASEGT, per germline.

The J gene is TRBJ2-5, the V gene TRBV23-1, with 9 positions matching TRBD2. TRBV23-1 is placed among ORFs of uncertain function. V shed 1 base and J 1 base; nucleotides not matched to a gene: 10. This CDR3 has 18 amino acids. The CDR3 here is CASSQFDGGRAGQETQYF. Here the CDR3 DNA reads TGCGCCAGCAGTCAATTCGATGGCGGGAGGGCGGGCCAAGAGACCCAGTACTTC.

In its sample, this clone was seen once. This CDR3 is CASSIGTISYEQYF. CDR3 nucleotide sequence: TGTGCCAGCAGTATCGGGACAATTTCCTACGAGCAGTACTTC. This chain connects TRBV28 to TRBJ2-7; possibly TRBD1 for D (6 bases). The CDR3 has 14 residues. V shed 5 bases and J shed 1 base, with 12 bases lying between them. CDR1 and CDR2 (germline): MDHEN, SYDVKM.

The V gene is TRBV6-5, the J gene TRBJ1-2, with D maybe TRBD1 (5 bases). With 2 bases removed from V and 7 bases from J, the gap between germline ends came to 8 bases. Germline assignment: CDR1 MNHEY and CDR2 SVGAGI. The CDR3 loop spans 12 amino acids. The CDR3 sequence: CASSYRGSGYTF. Here the CDR3 DNA reads TGTGCCAGCAGTTACAGGGGTAGTGGCTACACCTTC.

This clone was recorded once. This chain joins TRBV2 and TRBJ1-1, with a tentative D call TRBD1 (6 bases). Germline loops: CDR1 SNHLY, CDR2 FYNNEI. V lost 8 bases and J lost 3, with 25 bases in between. The CDR3 is 17 amino acids. The CDR3: CASLFGQGKSGDTEAFF. The CDR3 DNA sequence: TGTGCCAGCCTTTTTGGTCAGGGGAAGTCTGGGGACACTGAAGCTTTCTTT.

The J gene is TRBJ1-2, the V gene TRBV5-1; 7 bases agree with TRBD1. Trimming at V came to 4 bases and at J to 4 bases, leaving 16 bases not matched to a gene. This CDR3 has 17 amino acids. Germline V gene sequence: CDR1 SGHRS, CDR2 YFSETQ. CDR3 amino acids: CASSLRGDSLVVYGYTF. The CDR3 nucleotides are TGCGCCAGCAGCCTAAGGGGGGACAGCTTAGTAGTCTATGGCTACACCTTC.

This clone was detected once. The identical CDR3 is also encoded by other nucleotide sequences in the sample. The CDR3 nucleotides are TGTGCCAGCAGTCCAAGGACAGGGCCCTACGAGCAGTACTTC. This sequence encodes CASSPRTGPYEQYF. This chain links TRBV28 with TRBJ2-7; TRBD1 matches 8 bases. CDR3 size: 14 residues. Trimming at V came to 5 bases and at J to 2 bases, leaving 5 bases not matched to a gene. The germline V gene has CDR1 MDHEN and CDR2 SYDVKM.

J is TRBJ2-7 and V is TRBV9, with D tentatively TRBD2 (6 bases). The CDR3 has 14 amino acids. Trimming took 0 bases from V and 0 from J, leaving 7 bases between them. Germline V lookup: CDR1 SGDLS, CDR2 YYNGEE. This CDR3 reads CASSVASASYEQYF. CDR3 nucleotide sequence: TGTGCCAGCAGCGTAGCTAGCGCCTCCTACGAGCAGTACTTC.

The V gene is TRBV11-2, the J gene TRBJ2-3; 10 bases align to TRBD2. CDR3 length: 14 residues. With 11 bases clipped from V and 7 bases from J, the junction kept 12 bases outside the gene matches. CDR1 and CDR2 from the germline V gene are SGHAT and FQNNGV. CDR3 DNA: TGTGCCGGATCTAGCGGGAGCCCCCCCCATACGCAGTATTTT. Protein: CAGSSGSPPHTQYF.

This chain joins TRBV15 and TRBJ2-1; D may be TRBD2 (7 bases). Per the germline V gene, CDR1 is LNHNV and CDR2 is YYDKDF (reference sequence). The CDR3 sequence is 14 residues long. Trimming removed 5 bases at V and 7 bases at J, with 15 bases between. CDR3 loop: CATSAGVGGNEQFF. The CDR3 DNA follows: TGTGCCACCAGCGCGGGAGTAGGGGGTAATGAGCAGTTCTTC. The full variable domain, in which reference TRBV15 and TRBJ2-1 provide the parts outside the CDR3, is DAMVIQNPRYQVTQFGKPVTLSCSQTLNHNVMYWYQQKSSQAPKLLFHYYDKDFNNEADTPDNFQSRRPNTSFCFLDIRSPGLGDTAMYLCATSAGVGGNEQFFGPGTRLTVL.